The 20 T cell receptor beta chains presented below share a single source sample, sequenced in a study of monozygotic twins with inflammatory bowel disease (dated by TCRdb to between 2018 and 2021). Libraries were constructed by 5' RACE. For sequencing, an Illumina HiSeq 2500 was employed. TCRdb reprocessed the reads and lists each CDR3 protein sequence as a single entry, with no DNA. The sample table records approximately 390,000 distinct CDR3 sequences. The ten largest clones add up to 2% to 2.5% of the sample. Specimen: blood. These receptors were collected from a human donor with ulcerative colitis or Crohn's disease, or a healthy co-twin of an affected twin (not recorded which).

The chain uses TRBV7-2 and TRBJ2-7; without DNA, the TCRdb call of TRBD1 cannot be checked. Germline V gene sequence: CDR1 SGHTA, CDR2 FQGNSA. This CDR3 has 14 amino acids. The CDR3 region is CASSRSGAPWEQYF.

This rearrangement joins TRBV5-1 to TRBJ2-1; the D call of TRBD1 rests on TCRdb alone, since no DNA is present to check it. The V gene's germline CDR1 is SGHRS and CDR2 YFSETQ. The CDR3 spans 15 residues. Here the CDR3 reads CASSFAGQGINEQFF.

CDR3 region: CASSARGKASYEQYF. The chain joins TRBV6-1 to TRBJ2-7; no DNA is available, so the TRBD1 call from TCRdb remains unchecked. Germline CDR1 MNHNS, CDR2 SASEGT. This CDR3 is built from 15 residues.

The chain is built from TRBV5-4 and TRBJ2-3. CDR1 SGHNT and CDR2 YYREEE come from the germline V gene (reference sequence). This CDR3 has 14 amino acids. CDR3: CASSFKANGDTQYF.

The CDR3 spells CSVDLSGSAGELFF. The rearrangement joins TRBV29-1 to TRBJ2-2; without DNA, the TCRdb call of TRBD2 cannot be checked. Germline lookup yields CDR1 SQVTM and CDR2 ANQGSEA. CDR3 length: 14 residues.

The chain joins TRBV20-1 to TRBJ2-1; the TCRdb call, TRBD2, lacks DNA for checking. The CDR3 extends over 14 amino acids. Germline loops: CDR1 DFQATT, CDR2 SNEGSKA (reference sequence). CDR3 amino acids: CSATSGGNYNEQFF.

The chain couples TRBV20-1 to TRBJ2-2; the TRBD1 assignment by TCRdb is unverifiable without DNA. Germline V CDR1 and CDR2: DFQATT, SNEGSKA (reference sequence). The CDR3 sequence is 16 residues long. CDR3 in amino acids: CSAREGGSINTGELFF.

The genes are TRBV30 and TRBJ1-1; with no DNA, the TCRdb D assignment of TRBD1 cannot be verified. CDR1 is GTSNPN, CDR2 SVGIG, per germline (reference sequence). The CDR3 spans 13 residues. The CDR3 region is CAGRKGPDTEAFF. The full variable domain, in which reference TRBV30 and TRBJ1-1 provide the parts outside the CDR3, is SQTIHQWPATLVQPVGSPLSLECTVEGTSNPNLYWYRQAAGRGLQLLFYSVGIGQISSEVPQNLSASRPQDRQFILSSKKLLLSDSGFYLCAGRKGPDTEAFFGQGTRLTVV.

This chain links TRBV14 with TRBJ1-5. The CDR3 is 13 residues long. Looked up from germline, CDR1 is SGHDN and CDR2 is FVKESK. The CDR3 spells CASSQEVNQPQHF.

The J gene is TRBJ2-1, the V gene TRBV11-3; TCRdb's D call of TRBD2 is untestable without DNA. This CDR3 has 13 residues. Looked up from germline, CDR1 is SGHNT and CDR2 is YENEEA. CDR3 sequence: CASTSSGGNEQFF.

V usage is TRBV7-2 and J usage is TRBJ2-7; the TCRdb D gene call, TRBD1, has no DNA to confirm it. The CDR3 contains 15 residues. In germline, CDR1 is SGHTA, CDR2 FQGNSA. The chain's CDR3 is CASSPTRGGPYEQYF.

The V call is TRBV4-2, the J call TRBJ1-4; the D call from TCRdb, TRBD1, cannot be confirmed without DNA. Germline values: CDR1 LGHNA, CDR2 YNFKEQ. This CDR3 has 15 amino acids. The CDR3 sequence is CASSQASRGREKLFF.

The CDR3 loop reads CASSPRGLAGQETQYF. V gene TRBV7-2 combines with J gene TRBJ2-5; TCRdb designates TRBD2, a call that cannot be tested without DNA. CDR1 and CDR2 (germline): SGHTA, FQGNSA. The CDR3 runs 16 residues.

The chain joins TRBV2 to TRBJ1-6; TCRdb reports TRBD1, a call that lacks DNA to check it against. The germline gives CDR1 SNHLY, CDR2 FYNNEI. CDR3 length: 14 residues. Here the CDR3 reads CASRGTELNSPLHF.

The CDR3 loop reads CASSLEREADTQYF. The gene calls are TRBV5-1 and TRBJ2-3; as DNA is missing, the TRBD2 call by TCRdb cannot be tested. The CDR3 contains 14 residues. Germline assignment: CDR1 SGHRS and CDR2 YFSETQ.

The V call is TRBV12-3 or TRBV12-4, the J call TRBJ2-7; TCRdb's D gene call, TRBD2, goes unchecked for lack of DNA. This CDR3 region has 12 residues. CDR3 loop: CASREGNGEQYF.

This chain uses TRBV6-5 with TRBJ2-4; TCRdb proposes TRBD2, but this gene call is untestable without DNA. The CDR3 extends over 19 amino acids. Germline assignment: CDR1 MNHEY and CDR2 SVGAGI. CDR3 sequence reads: CASSYSATSGRLAKNIQYF.

The J gene is TRBJ2-7, the V gene TRBV5-6; TCRdb selects TRBD1, and the lack of DNA leaves this call unchecked. Germline values: CDR1 SGHDT, CDR2 YYEEEE. The CDR3 is 14 amino acids. The CDR3 region is CASREQGRPYEQYF.

This sequence joins TRBV12-5 and TRBJ2-2; the D call from TCRdb, TRBD1, cannot be confirmed without DNA. CDR1 and CDR2 (germline): LGHNT, FRNRAP. CDR3 length: 16 residues. This CDR3 reads CASGSLGTGNTGELFF.

The rearrangement uses TRBV12-3 or TRBV12-4 and TRBJ1-5; TCRdb calls TRBD1, which cannot be checked without DNA. There are 13 residues in the CDR3. The CDR3 here is CASSLPGDQPQHF.